The sequence of this TCR beta chain was determined in a study of T-cell memory formation after mild COVID-19. Findings and caveats of the study: Day 15 to 85 contracting clones showed balanced CD4/CD8; later expanders leaned CD4+. SARS-CoV-2 specificity of second-wave clones peaking day 37 was unconfirmed.

Germline values: CDR1 PRHDT, CDR2 FYEKMQ (reference sequence). This CDR3 region has 17 residues. V was shortened by 5 bases and J by 4 bases, with 18 bases between the two germline ends. In TCRdb, the 5' RACE reads were re-called with MiXCR into one record per CDR3 protein. The sample has about 410,000 distinct CDR3 sequences, less than 25% seen once. On this clonotype: The antigen is undetermined.

The chain carries TRBV13 and TRBJ1-6, with D perhaps TRBD1 (5 bases). The sequencing sample was made of PBMCs or a T cell subset sorted from them (not recorded which). This sequence originates from an adult woman who had mild COVID-19 (a few samples of this study predate the infection). Cell type and time point are not known. The CDR3 nucleotides read TGTGCCAGCAGCCGAATCAAACGGGGGATTTATAATTCACCCCTCCACTTT. Amino acid sequence: CASSRIKRGIYNSPLHF.